A selection of T cell receptor beta chains follows, all from one sample in a study of shared clonotypes between healthy human individuals. Repertoires were generated with immunoSEQ multiplex PCR, while TCRdb's copy carries only in-frame clones and drops some. Of approximately 2.5 million clones in the sample, 93% were seen once. Material: naive CD4+ T cells from PBMCs. The receptors were gathered from a man between 18 and 35 years old in good health. Some clones in this sample may be carry-over from other donors' samples. The CDR3 runs from the conserved cysteine through the conserved F or W. Each record gives: clone size, D gene, J gene, V gene, CDR3 DNA, CDR3 protein. A D gene is named only where the DNA matches it firmly. Clone size appears in some rows only: once, few, many, or a class for an expanded clone.

NA | NA | TRBJ2-7 | TRBV5-1 | TGCGCCAGCAGCTTGGGACTAGGGGGCTACGAGCAGTACTTC | CASSLGLGGYEQYF
NA | NA | TRBJ2-7 | TRBV6-6 | TGTGCCAGCAGTCCCACCAGGTCCCACGAGCAGTACTTC | CASSPTRSHEQYF
once | NA | TRBJ1-1 | TRBV10-1 | TGCGCCAGCACTGCCGAGGAGGGCACTGAAGCTTTCTTT | CASTAEEGTEAFF
NA | TRBD1 | TRBJ1-2 | TRBV28 | TGTGCCAGCAGTTTACGACAGGGAGGCAACTATGGCTACACCTTC | CASSLRQGGNYGYTF
NA | NA | TRBJ2-5 | TRBV4-1 | TGCGCCAGCGCAAGGGGTTTAGCCGATCCTTTCCAAGAGACCCAGTACTTC | CASARGLADPFQETQYF
NA | NA | TRBJ2-1 | TRBV27 | TGTGCCAGCAGTACAGCTTTCTACAATGAGCAGTTCTTC | CASSTAFYNEQFF
NA | TRBD2 | TRBJ2-1 | TRBV2 | TGTGCCAGCAGCGGGGAAGCGGGAGCCTACAATGAGCAGTTCTTC | CASSGEAGAYNEQFF
NA | TRBD1 | TRBJ1-1 | TRBV30 | TGTGCCTGGACCAGGCGGGGCAGGGGGATAGGTTTGAACACTGAAGCTTTCTTT | CAWTRRGRGIGLNTEAFF
NA | TRBD1 | TRBJ2-6 | TRBV5-1 | TGCGCCAGCAGCTTGGGCCCCGGTGGACAGGGGGCTTTGGGACCTGGGGCCAACGTCCTGACTTTC | CASSLGPGGQGALGPGANVLTF
NA | NA | TRBJ1-5 | TRBV2 | TGTGCCAGCAGCGAGGAGGGGTACGACAATCAGCCCCAGCATTTT | CASSEEGYDNQPQHF
NA | TRBD1 | TRBJ2-6 | TRBV5-1 | TGCGCCAGCAGCTTAAATGACAGGGCTAATGACTGGGCCAACGTCCTGACTTTC | CASSLNDRANDWANVLTF
NA | TRBD2 | TRBJ2-3 | TRBV7-2 | TGTGCCAGCAGCTTAACTAGCGTCACAGATACGCAGTATTTT | CASSLTSVTDTQYF
once | TRBD2 | TRBJ2-7 | TRBV6-1 | TGTGCCAGCAGCCGACTAGCGATCAGCTCCTACGAGCAGTACTTC | CASSRLAISSYEQYF